The rows below give T cell receptor beta chains drawn from one sample of a study of neurological immune-mediated disorders. Via MiXCR, TCRdb re-called the 5' RACE reads, giving one row per CDR3 protein. This table has 55,000 to 70,000 distinct CDR3 sequences, under 5.5% appearing once. The sequencing sample was made of PBMCs. All receptors come from a woman in her fifties or sixties with multiple sclerosis. Both conserved end residues are part of each CDR3. A D gene is named only where the DNA matches it firmly. The listing skips clone size in some rows; elsewhere it reads once, few, many or a size class.

J | V | size | D | DNA | CDR3
TRBJ2-5 | TRBV15 | many | TRBD1 | TGTGCCACCAGCAGGGGACAGGAGGTTGAGACCCAGTACTTC | CATSRGQEVETQYF
TRBJ2-5 | TRBV7-9 | - | TRBD2 | TGTGCCAGCAGCCCCCTGACTAGCGGGGGGAGAGAGACCCAGTACTTC | CASSPLTSGGRETQYF
TRBJ2-3 | TRBV9 | many | TRBD2 | TGTGCCAGCAGCCATAGCGGGGGCACAGATACGCAGTATTTT | CASSHSGGTDTQYF
TRBJ2-5 | TRBV10-3 | many | - | TGTGCCATCAGTCGTGGGGAGACCCAGTACTTC | CAISRGETQYF
TRBJ1-2 | TRBV6-6 | many | TRBD1 | TGTGCCAGCAGTTACGAGGGGGCGAAGGGCTACACCTTC | CASSYEGAKGYTF
TRBJ2-1 | TRBV29-1 | many | TRBD2 | TGCAACGTGGGGAGAGCGGGGGCCCCGAATGAGCAGTTCTTC | CNVGRAGAPNEQFF
TRBJ2-2 | TRBV20-1 | many | TRBD1 | TGCAGTGCTAGTTGGACAGGGAAGGGTACCGGGGAGCTGTTTTTT | CSASWTGKGTGELFF
TRBJ1-1 | TRBV7-3 | many | - | TGTGCCAGCAGCTCTAGGGACACCTTGAACACTGAAGCTTTCTTT | CASSSRDTLNTEAFF
TRBJ1-2 | TRBV28 | many | - | TGTGCCAGCAGTTTTGCCGTTTCGGACTATGGCTACACCTTC | CASSFAVSDYGYTF
TRBJ1-2 | TRBV20-1 | many | TRBD1 | TGCAGTGCTGGGACAGGGGGGGACTATGGCTACACCTTC | CSAGTGGDYGYTF
TRBJ1-5 | TRBV20-1 | many | TRBD1 | TGCAGTGCTAGGCCGGACAGGGATAATCAGCCCCAGCATTTT | CSARPDRDNQPQHF
TRBJ2-5 | TRBV11-3 | many | TRBD2 | TGTGCCAGCAGCTCCTTTAGCGGGGGGCGGCAAGAGACCCAGTACTTC | CASSSFSGGRQETQYF
TRBJ2-5 | TRBV20-1 | many | - | TGCAGTGCTGGATCGAAGGAGACCCAGTACTTC | CSAGSKETQYF
TRBJ1-2 | TRBV7-8 | - | - | TGTGCCAGCAGCCCACGCCGGGACAATCTAAACTATGGCTACACCTTC | CASSPRRDNLNYGYTF
TRBJ2-1 | TRBV5-1 | many | - | TGCGCCAGCAGCTTGAATTACAATGAGCAGTTCTTC | CASSLNYNEQFF
TRBJ2-2 | TRBV28 | - | - | TGTGCCAGCAGTCCTTGGACGAGACAGAACACCGGGGAGCTGTTTTTT | CASSPWTRQNTGELFF
TRBJ2-3 | TRBV3-2 | many | - | TGTGCCAGCACCTCAACCCAGTATTTT | CASTSTQYF
TRBJ1-2 | TRBV12-3/TRBV12-4 | many | TRBD1 | TGTGCCAGCAGTTTCGGGACAGGGATTGGCTATGGCTACACCTTC | CASSFGTGIGYGYTF
TRBJ2-3 | TRBV28 | many | TRBD2 | TGTGCCAGCAGTCTTTACCCCGGGGGGGTCACAGATACGCAGTATTTT | CASSLYPGGVTDTQYF
TRBJ1-6 | TRBV6-1 | few | - | TGTGCCAGCAGTGGCCGGGACCAGTCGTCACCCCTCCACTTT | CASSGRDQSSPLHF
TRBJ1-5 | TRBV5-1 | - | TRBD1 | TGCGCCAGCAGCTCGGGACAGGAGGATCAGCCCCAGCATTTT | CASSSGQEDQPQHF
TRBJ2-3 | TRBV9 | many | - | TGTGCCAGCAGGCCCGCAGGGGAAGATACGCAGTATTTT | CASRPAGEDTQYF
TRBJ2-3 | TRBV6-6 | many | TRBD1 | TGTGCCAGCAGCCATAGACAGGGATTCACAGATACGCAGTATTTT | CASSHRQGFTDTQYF
TRBJ1-1 | TRBV28 | many | TRBD1 | TGTGCCAGCAGTATGCTACAGGGGGCTGGTCTTATTTTGGGGGTAGGAGCTTTCTTT | CASSMLQGAGLILGVGAFF
TRBJ2-5 | TRBV4-1 | many | - | TGCGCCAGCAGCATCCGGGCTCAGGGATCGGAGACCCAGTACTTC | CASSIRAQGSETQYF
TRBJ1-2 | TRBV6-6 | many | - | TGTGCCAGCAGTTACGGCCAGGGAATCTATGGCTACACCTTC | CASSYGQGIYGYTF
TRBJ2-6 | TRBV29-1 | many | TRBD1 | TGCAGCGTAGGACAGGGTCCTTCCTCTGGGGCCAACGTCCTGACTTTC | CSVGQGPSSGANVLTF
TRBJ2-2 | TRBV5-1 | many | - | TGCGCCAGCAGCTTGAGATCGCCGGACACCGGGGAGCTGTTTTTT | CASSLRSPDTGELFF
TRBJ2-1 | TRBV4-3 | many | TRBD2 | TGCGCCAGCAGCCAGGGACTAGCTCAGTACAATGAGCAGTTCTTC | CASSQGLAQYNEQFF
TRBJ2-1 | TRBV20-1 | few | - | TGCAGTGCTTTAGACGCCCGCTCCAATGAGCAGTTCTTC | CSALDARSNEQFF
TRBJ1-6 | TRBV29-1 | many | TRBD1 | TGCAGCGTCAGGACAGGGCGTAATTCACCCCTCCACTTT | CSVRTGRNSPLHF
TRBJ1-1 | TRBV5-1 | many | - | TGCGCCAGCAGCTTGGGAGATCTTACTAGCACTGAAGCTTTCTTT | CASSLGDLTSTEAFF
TRBJ1-1 | TRBV6-2/TRBV6-3 | few | - | TGTGCCAGCAGCCCCAGCCCAACAGAAGACGGTTTCTTT | CASSPSPTEDGFF
TRBJ2-7 | TRBV5-5 | many | - | TGTGCCAGCAGCTTGGACTGGAGGGAGCAGTACTTC | CASSLDWREQYF
TRBJ1-4 | TRBV6-5 | many | - | TGTGCCAGCAGCCCCTCGGAGTTAGATGAAAAACTGTTTTTT | CASSPSELDEKLFF
TRBJ1-2 | TRBV10-3 | many | - | TGTGCCATCACCCAGACAGAATACTATGGCTACACCTTC | CAITQTEYYGYTF
TRBJ2-3 | TRBV7-8 | many | TRBD2 | TGTGCCAGCAGCTTTGGGGGACTAGTTAGCACAGATACGCAGTATTTT | CASSFGGLVSTDTQYF
TRBJ2-1 | TRBV14 | many | - | TGTGCCAGCAGCCAAATTGGACCCTCTAATGAGCAGTTCTTC | CASSQIGPSNEQFF
TRBJ2-1 | TRBV20-1 | few | - | TGCAGTGCTAGAGATTACCACGTCGCCTACAATGAGCAGTTCTTC | CSARDYHVAYNEQFF
TRBJ2-5 | TRBV7-9 | few | TRBD2 | TGTGCCAGCAGCGGCGGGGGGCCGGGGGAGACCCAGTACTTC | CASSGGGPGETQYF
TRBJ1-2 | TRBV5-8 | many | - | TGTGCCAGCAGCTTGGGGGACTCCGGAGGCGCTTATGGCTACACCTTC | CASSLGDSGGAYGYTF
TRBJ1-3 | TRBV5-4 | many | - | TGTGCCAGCAGCTTGGAAACAGAACCCTCTGGAAACACCATATATTTT | CASSLETEPSGNTIYF
TRBJ2-2 | TRBV29-1 | many | - | TGCAGCGTTGTGACTAGTGATGTCGGGGAGCTGTTTTTT | CSVVTSDVGELFF
TRBJ2-2 | TRBV12-3/TRBV12-4 | many | - | TGTGCCAGCAGGCCGGGACCGAGCGACGGGGAGCTGTTTTTT | CASRPGPSDGELFF
TRBJ2-3 | TRBV6-2/TRBV6-3 | many | - | TGTGCCAGCAGTTACTCGTTCGGGCAGTTCACAGATACGCAGTATTTT | CASSYSFGQFTDTQYF
TRBJ2-7 | TRBV5-1 | - | - | TGCGCCAGCAGCCCCTTGGACAACTCCTACGAGCAGTACTTC | CASSPLDNSYEQYF
TRBJ1-2 | TRBV3-2 | many | - | TGTGCCAGCAGCCCTGGGACAGGAGATGGCTACACCTTC | CASSPGTGDGYTF
TRBJ2-6 | TRBV20-1 | many | TRBD2 | TGCAGTGCTAGGGGGGGGAGGGGTCATGGCTCTGGGGCCAACGTCCTGACTTTC | CSARGGRGHGSGANVLTF
TRBJ1-2 | TRBV6-1 | many | - | TGTGCCAGCAGTGAAGGGGACATGAGGGGCTACACCTTC | CASSEGDMRGYTF
TRBJ1-2 | TRBV28 | many | - | TGTGCCAGCAGTTCTACTTGGGGGGGCATTAAAAACTATGGCTACACCTTC | CASSSTWGGIKNYGYTF
TRBJ1-1 | TRBV5-1 | many | - | TGCGCCAGCAGCACCCAGGGAAACACTGAAGCTTTCTTT | CASSTQGNTEAFF
TRBJ2-1 | TRBV7-7 | many | TRBD1 | TGTGCTAGCAGCACAGGACAGGGTACCTACAATGAGCAGTTCTTC | CASSTGQGTYNEQFF
TRBJ1-2 | TRBV7-2 | many | - | TGTGCCAGCGCTTTTTCCGAGGGCCCTGGCTACACCTTC | CASAFSEGPGYTF
TRBJ2-3 | TRBV5-1 | many | - | TGCGCCAGCAGCATCCCGACTTCCCCAGATACGCAGTATTTT | CASSIPTSPDTQYF
TRBJ2-7 | TRBV2 | few | - | TGTGCCAGCAGTGACAGGCGAGACTACGAGCAGTACTTC | CASSDRRDYEQYF